The sequence of this T cell receptor beta chain was determined in a study of shared clonotypes between healthy human individuals. Terminally differentiated effector memory CD45RA+ cells were excluded from the naive CD8 cells, which were CD45RO-negative and positively selected for CCR7. Study results and caveats: All-four-donor shared clonotypes had higher generation probabilities than non-shared clonotypes did. Naive subsets generally had larger estimated richness than memory subsets.

Sequenced by immunoSEQ multiplex PCR; TCRdb stores in-frame clones only, minus some. The table has under 850,000 clones, about 91% seen once; the top ten hold about 24%. In the case of this clone: Its antigen is not identified.

Losses at the gene ends were 0 bases for V and 1 base for J; bases not matched to a gene: 6. Germline CDR1 SGDLS, CDR2 YYNGEE. The CDR3 loop spans 17 amino acids. The J gene is TRBJ2-2, the V gene TRBV9; 7 bases align to TRBD1. Sequencing input: naive CD8+ T cells sorted from blood. The TCR was taken from a young man in good health. CDR3 amino acids: CASSVELGQQNTGELFF. The CDR3, as DNA: TGTGCCAGCAGCGTAGAATTGGGACAGCAGAACACCGGGGAGCTGTTTTTT.